The 32 T cell receptor beta chains in this list originate from one sample, sequenced in a study of cytomegalovirus exposure and HLA in healthy donors. 60 Vbeta and 13 Jbeta primers were used in PCR. Assay used: immunoSEQ multiplex PCR; TCRdb lists only in-frame clones, some missing. Among approximately 100,000 clones, approximately 86% were seen once, and the ten largest hold approximately 9.2%. Sequencing input: PBMCs. Source of these receptors: a man younger than 40 in good health and CMV-seropositive.

The chain couples TRBV27 to TRBJ2-7; D gene unclear. The germline gives CDR1 MNHEY, CDR2 SMNVEV (reference sequence). This CDR3 is built from 13 residues. V gave up 3 bases and J gave up 0 bases, with 6 bases separating them. The CDR3 nucleotides are TGTGCCAGCAGTTTCACAGTCTCCTACGAGCAGTACTTC. It specifies CASSFTVSYEQYF.

The chain has TRBV13 and TRBJ2-7; 7 nucleotides agree with TRBD2. J was trimmed by 3 bases and V by 2 bases; bases with no gene match: 10. There are 16 residues in the CDR3. The germline gives CDR1 PRHDT, CDR2 FYEKMQ (reference sequence). CDR3 sequence reads: CASSLNSGLTVYEQYF. As DNA, the CDR3 is TGTGCCAGCAGCTTAAATAGCGGGCTTACCGTCTACGAGCAGTACTTC.

The V and J genes are TRBV5-1 and TRBJ1-4; D gene unclear. CDR1 and CDR2 from the germline V gene are SGHRS and YFSETQ. V was cut by 0 bases and J by 8 bases, with 14 bases left in between. This CDR3 contains 15 residues. The DNA of the CDR3 is TGCGCCAGCAGCTTGGCCGTGGGTGGCGGGGAAAAACTGTTTTTT. Its protein product is CASSLAVGGGEKLFF.

The rearrangement links TRBV28 to TRBJ1-1; weak D call: TRBD1 (5 bases). The CDR3 is 14 amino acids. From germline, CDR1 is MDHEN and CDR2 SYDVKM. Deletions cut 3 bases from V and 1 base from J, with 9 bases between. The CDR3 sequence is CASSFRGGNTEAFF. For the CDR3, the DNA is TGTGCCAGCAGTTTCCGGGGGGGGAACACTGAAGCTTTCTTT.

CDR3 bases: TGTGCCAGCAGGGGGGCAGGGGCCGGGGAGCTGTTTTTT. It specifies CASRGAGAGELFF. The gene calls are TRBV27 and TRBJ2-2, with D possibly being TRBD1 (6 bases). Trimming took 6 bases from V and 6 from J, leaving 11 bases between them. The germline V gene encodes CDR1 MNHEY and CDR2 SMNVEV (reference sequence). The CDR3 spans 13 residues.

This chain connects TRBV5-1 to TRBJ2-7; perhaps TRBD1 as D (6 bases). Germline CDR1 and CDR2: SGHRS and YFSETQ. Trimming pared 7 bases from V and 3 bases from J, leaving 8 bases between. The length of the CDR3 is 11 residues. CDR3 coding DNA: TGCGCCAGCTCGGACAGCTACGAGCAGTACTTC. Translated, it gives CASSDSYEQYF.

This sequence joins TRBV19 and TRBJ2-2, with D possibly matching TRBD2 (6 bases). CDR3 length equals 18 residues. Germline CDR1 and CDR2: LNHDA and SQIVND (reference sequence). Trimming cost V 0 bases and J 0 bases, with 14 bases left between them. DNA of the CDR3: TGTGCCAGTAGTATAGATCTATCGGGCGGGGCGAACACCGGGGAGCTGTTTTTT. This sequence encodes CASSIDLSGGANTGELFF.

This clone was detected only once. V is TRBV29-1 and J is TRBJ2-2; 7 bases are a match to TRBD1. CDR3 size: 15 residues. J was trimmed by 1 base and V by 1 base; bases with no gene match: 3. Germline V CDR1 and CDR2: SQVTM, ANQGSEA. DNA of the CDR3: TGCAGCGTTGAAGTGGACAGGCTGAACACCGGGGAGCTGTTTTTT. It encodes CSVEVDRLNTGELFF.

J is TRBJ1-4 and V is TRBV6-6, with a possible D match to TRBD1 (5 bases). Trimming took 0 bases from V and 1 from J, leaving 6 bases between them. Germline CDR1 reads MNHNY; CDR2 reads SVGAGI (reference sequence). This CDR3 contains 15 residues. The CDR3 is CASSYSGGTNEKLFF. In DNA form, the CDR3 reads TGTGCCAGCAGTTACTCGGGGGGAACTAATGAAAAACTGTTTTTT.

The count of this clone is one. This chain uses TRBV18 with TRBJ2-1; 7 bases align to TRBD2. Trimming removed 3 bases from V and 6 bases from J; junction bases left unmatched: 11. The V gene's germline CDR1 is KGHSH and CDR2 LQKENI. There are 16 residues in the CDR3. The CDR3 DNA follows: TGTGCCAGCTCACCTGGCGGGAGTAGGGAAACCAATGAGCAGTTCTTC. Its protein product is CASSPGGSRETNEQFF.

The chain uses TRBV27 and TRBJ2-3; 11 positions agree with TRBD2. Trimming took 1 base from V and 4 from J; bases not matched to a gene: 7. In germline, CDR1 is MNHEY, CDR2 SMNVEV (reference sequence). There are 17 residues in the CDR3. The CDR3 DNA sequence: TGTGCCAGCAGTTTATTTGGGGGGACTAGCGGTCCAGATACGCAGTATTTT. It encodes CASSLFGGTSGPDTQYF.

In this sample, this clone turned up once. The chain has TRBV28 and TRBJ2-4, with TRBD1 identical over 10 bases. The V and J ends lost 6 bases and 1 base, in that order; junction bases with no gene match: 3. CDR1 is MDHEN and CDR2 is SYDVKM in the germline V gene. The CDR3 is made up of 15 amino acids. The CDR3 region has the DNA TGTGCCAGCAGGACGACAGGGGGCGCCAAAAACATTCAGTACTTC. It codes for CASRTTGGAKNIQYF.

CDR3 residues: CASSLATGGPQPQHF. CDR3 nucleotide sequence: TGTGCCAGCAGTTTAGCGACAGGGGGTCCCCAGCCCCAGCATTTT. V gene TRBV28 combines with J gene TRBJ1-5, with 9 positions matching TRBD1. The CDR3 runs to 15 residues. Germline CDR1 and CDR2: MDHEN and SYDVKM. The V gene end was trimmed by 2 bases and the J gene end by 7 bases; junction bases not matched to a gene: 6.

This clone has a single count. The chain links TRBV18 to TRBJ2-3; TRBD1 agrees at 8 bases. Germline CDR1 reads KGHSH; CDR2 reads LQKENI. Trimming took 3 bases from V and 4 from J; bases not matched to a gene: 6. This CDR3 contains 15 residues. The CDR3 sequence is CASSPGTGGADTQYF. For the CDR3, the DNA is TGTGCCAGCTCACCCGGGACAGGAGGGGCAGATACGCAGTATTTT.

The chain couples TRBV2 to TRBJ2-7; 7 bases are shared with TRBD1. Unmatched junction bases numbered 12, after V lost 4 bases and J lost 12 bases. CDR3 length: 13 amino acids. CDR1 SNHLY and CDR2 FYNNEI come from the germline V gene. CDR3 sequence reads: CASSGERQGVLYF. CDR3 DNA sequence: TGTGCCAGCAGTGGGGAACGACAGGGTGTATTGTACTTC.

The CDR3 nucleotides are TGTGCCAGCAGCTTCCTAGCAACCGGTGAGCAGTTCTTC. This encodes CASSFLATGEQFF. The rearrangement uses TRBV7-9 and TRBJ2-1; weak D call: TRBD2 (5 bases). Germline V lookup: CDR1 SEHNR, CDR2 FQNEAQ (reference sequence). Trimming cost V 3 bases and J 9 bases, with 12 bases left between them. The CDR3 is 13 amino acids.

V usage is TRBV29-1 and J usage is TRBJ2-3; D is perhaps TRBD1 (6 bases). The CDR3 sequence is 16 residues long. Germline V CDR1 and CDR2: SQVTM, ANQGSEA. Trimming left V 7 bases short and J 5 bases short, with 25 bases between. The CDR3 DNA reads TGCAGCGGGCAACAGGGTTTCCGTGTAACGGGAGATACGCAGTATTTT. Its protein product is CSGQQGFRVTGDTQYF.

The V gene is TRBV5-1, the J gene TRBJ2-7, with D tentatively TRBD2 (5 bases). The V end lost 4 bases, the J end lost 5 bases, and 16 bases lay between the germline ends. The CDR3 runs to 14 residues. Germline V lookup: CDR1 SGHRS, CDR2 YFSETQ. The CDR3 sequence is CASSPGFGSDEQYF. In nucleotides, the CDR3 is TGCGCCAGCAGCCCGGGATTCGGATCCGACGAGCAGTACTTC.

The rearrangement links TRBV5-4 to TRBJ1-5, with 9 nucleotides matching TRBD1. V shed 4 bases, J shed 5 bases, and the junction held 1 base outside the gene matches. CDR3 length equals 13 residues. Germline assignment: CDR1 SGHNT and CDR2 YYREEE (reference sequence). This chain's CDR3 is CASSRDRDQPQHF. The CDR3 DNA follows: TGTGCCAGCAGCCGGGACAGGGATCAGCCCCAGCATTTT.

The chain carries TRBV11-2 and TRBJ2-7; TRBD1 is a possible D gene (5 bases). This CDR3 region has 12 residues. Germline-derived CDR1 and CDR2 are SGHAT and FQNNGV. V was clipped by 3 bases and J by 5 bases, with 8 bases between them. CDR3 sequence reads: CASSLGLDEQYF. The CDR3 DNA reads as TGTGCCAGCAGCTTGGGGCTCGACGAGCAGTACTTC.

This chain uses TRBV5-1 with TRBJ1-2, with TRBD1 identical over 8 bases. The CDR3 covers 19 residues. CDR1 SGHRS and CDR2 YFSETQ come from the germline V gene. V dropped 2 bases and J dropped 4; count of bases not matched to a gene: 19. The CDR3 is CASSLVSGSTGDVRYGYTF. CDR3 nucleotide sequence: TGCGCCAGCAGCTTAGTATCGGGGTCGACAGGGGATGTTCGCTATGGCTACACCTTC. The complete variable domain, with remaining parts taken from reference TRBV5-1 and TRBJ1-2, reads KAGVTQTPRYLIKTRGQQVTLSCSPISGHRSVSWYQQTPGQGLQFLFEYFSETQRNKGNFPGRFSGRQFSNSRSEMNVSTLELGDSALYLCASSLVSGSTGDVRYGYTFGSGTRLTVV.

This clone was detected only once. The rearrangement links TRBV28 to TRBJ2-1; 8 positions match TRBD1. The germline V gene encodes CDR1 MDHEN and CDR2 SYDVKM. This CDR3 region has 15 residues. The J segment lost 10 bases and the V segment lost 7 bases, leaving 15 bases of the junction unmatched. The CDR3 coding sequence is TGTGCCAGCAAACTTGGGCAGGGGGCCCCGAGCGAGCAGTTCTTC. As protein: CASKLGQGAPSEQFF. The full variable domain, with the rest looked up from reference TRBV28 and TRBJ2-1, is DVKVTQSSRYLVKRTGEKVFLECVQDMDHENMFWYRQDPGLGLRLIYFSYDVKMKEKGDIPEGYSVSREKKERFSLILESASTNQTSMYLCASKLGQGAPSEQFFGPGTRLTVL.

This chain uses TRBV10-2 with TRBJ1-3; D is undetermined. With 9 bases removed from V and 0 bases from J, the gap between germline ends came to 9 bases. The CDR3 consists of 13 residues. Germline CDR1 and CDR2: WSHSY and SAAADI. The CDR3 DNA reads as TGCGCCAGTAAGCCCTCCTCTGGAAACACCATATATTTT. It translates to CASKPSSGNTIYF.

The sample holds a few counts of this clone. The rearrangement uses TRBV6-1 and TRBJ2-3; 7 bases match TRBD1. The germline V gene encodes CDR1 MNHNS and CDR2 SASEGT. The CDR3 length is 12 residues. V lost 6 bases and J lost 6; bases outside the gene matches: 3. CDR3 DNA: TGTGCCAGCAGCGAACAGGGGGATACGCAGTATTTT. Encoded protein: CASSEQGDTQYF.

This clone turned up a few times. CDR3 nucleotide sequence: TGTGCCACCAGCAGAGATCCCAACTACTTTCTCACAGATACGCAGTATTTT. Its protein is CATSRDPNYFLTDTQYF. The V gene is TRBV15, the J gene TRBJ2-3; unclear D gene. CDR1 and CDR2 from the germline V gene are LNHNV and YYDKDF (reference sequence). The V and J ends lost 0 bases and 2 bases respectively, with 15 bases between them. The CDR3 totals 17 residues.

The V gene is TRBV5-6, the J gene TRBJ2-3; 8 bases map to TRBD1. In germline, CDR1 is SGHDT, CDR2 YYEEEE. This CDR3 comprises 14 residues. The ends lost 4 bases at V and 4 bases at J; junction bases unmatched: 5. The CDR3 sequence: CASSTQTGADTQYF. The CDR3 nucleotides are TGTGCCAGCAGCACCCAGACAGGGGCAGATACGCAGTATTTT.

A single count supports this clone. The chain uses TRBV5-4 and TRBJ2-1, with TRBD2 matching 7 bases. Trimming at V came to 0 bases and at J to 2 bases, leaving 8 bases not matched to a gene. The germline CDR1 and CDR2 sequences are SGHNT and YYREEE (reference sequence). This CDR3 is built from 17 residues. In nucleotides, the CDR3 is TGTGCCAGCAGCTTGGGGGAAGCGGGGAGACCCTACAATGAGCAGTTCTTC. Protein sequence: CASSLGEAGRPYNEQFF.

V gene TRBV29-1 combines with J gene TRBJ2-3; 8 bases map to TRBD2. The V gene's germline CDR1 is SQVTM and CDR2 ANQGSEA. V lost 4 bases and J lost 3; bases outside the gene matches: 9. The CDR3 loop spans 15 amino acids. This chain's CDR3 is CSVGGLTSATDTQYF. The CDR3 DNA reads TGCAGCGTTGGGGGTCTGACTAGCGCGACAGATACGCAGTATTTT.

The V call is TRBV18, the J call TRBJ2-5; TRBD2 matches 9 bases. In germline, CDR1 is KGHSH, CDR2 LQKENI. CDR3 length equals 17 residues. V shed 6 bases, J shed 1 base, and the junction held 12 bases outside the gene matches. CDR3 nucleotide sequence: TGTGCCAGCTCCCGGGGACTAGCCCGCGTGTTCCAAGAGACCCAGTACTTC. Encoded protein: CASSRGLARVFQETQYF.

In its sample, this clone was seen once. The J gene is TRBJ2-1, the V gene TRBV5-1; 13 bases agree with TRBD2. After removal of 3 bases from V and 6 bases from J, the junction contained 6 bases not matched to a gene. The CDR3 extends over 16 amino acids. CDR1 is SGHRS, CDR2 YFSETQ, per germline. CDR3 coding DNA: TGCGCCAGCAGCTACCGGACTAGCGGGAGCCCCAATGAGCAGTTCTTC. Its protein product is CASSYRTSGSPNEQFF.

The genes are TRBV2 and TRBJ2-4, with D tentatively TRBD2 (5 bases). This CDR3 has 16 amino acids. V lost 5 bases, J lost 0 bases, and 14 bases lay in between. CDR1 SNHLY and CDR2 FYNNEI come from the germline V gene. The CDR3 spells CASSWGPSRAKNIQYF. The CDR3 DNA is TGTGCCAGCAGTTGGGGTCCTAGCCGAGCCAAAAACATTCAGTACTTC.

The genes are TRBV30 and TRBJ2-1; 15 bases agree with TRBD2. This CDR3 contains 13 residues. CDR1 and CDR2 (germline): GTSNPN, SVGIG (reference sequence). The J segment lost 12 bases and the V segment lost 7 bases, leaving 7 bases of the junction unmatched. The CDR3 sequence: CAYAGLAGGGQFF. Here the CDR3 DNA reads TGTGCCTACGCGGGACTAGCGGGAGGCGGGCAGTTCTTC.